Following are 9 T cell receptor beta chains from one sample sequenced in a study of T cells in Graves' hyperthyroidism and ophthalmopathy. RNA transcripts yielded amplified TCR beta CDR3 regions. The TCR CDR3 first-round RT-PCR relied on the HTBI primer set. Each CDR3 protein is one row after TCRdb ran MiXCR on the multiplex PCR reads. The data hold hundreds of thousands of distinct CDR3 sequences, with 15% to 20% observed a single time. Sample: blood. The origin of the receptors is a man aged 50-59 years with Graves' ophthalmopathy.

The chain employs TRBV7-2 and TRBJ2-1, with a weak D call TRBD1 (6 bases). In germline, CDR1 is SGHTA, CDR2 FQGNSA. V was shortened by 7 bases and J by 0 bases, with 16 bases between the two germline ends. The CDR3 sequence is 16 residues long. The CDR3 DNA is TGTGCCAGCAAGCTAGTGGGGACAACCTCCTACAATGAGCAGTTCTTC. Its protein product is CASKLVGTTSYNEQFF.

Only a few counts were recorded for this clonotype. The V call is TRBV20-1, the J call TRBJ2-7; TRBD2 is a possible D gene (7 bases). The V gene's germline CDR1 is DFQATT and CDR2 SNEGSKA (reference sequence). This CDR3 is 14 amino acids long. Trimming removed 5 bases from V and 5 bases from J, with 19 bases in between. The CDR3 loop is CSAAQGGAVNEQYF. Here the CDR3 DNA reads TGCAGTGCTGCCCAAGGGGGGGCTGTAAACGAGCAGTACTTC.

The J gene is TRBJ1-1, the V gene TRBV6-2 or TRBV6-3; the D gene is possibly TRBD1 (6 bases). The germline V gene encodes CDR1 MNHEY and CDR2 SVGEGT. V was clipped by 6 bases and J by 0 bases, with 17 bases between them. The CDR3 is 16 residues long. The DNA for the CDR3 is TGTGCCAGCAGCCTCCTCGACAGGAAACTGAACACTGAAGCTTTCTTT. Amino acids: CASSLLDRKLNTEAFF.

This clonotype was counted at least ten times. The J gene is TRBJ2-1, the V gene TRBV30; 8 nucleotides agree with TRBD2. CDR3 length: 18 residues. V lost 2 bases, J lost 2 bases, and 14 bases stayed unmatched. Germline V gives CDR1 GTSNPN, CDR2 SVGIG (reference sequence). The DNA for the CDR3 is TGTGCCTGGAGTCCCCCGGGGCTAGCGGGTCCCACCTACAATGAGCAGTTCTTC. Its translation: CAWSPPGLAGPTYNEQFF.

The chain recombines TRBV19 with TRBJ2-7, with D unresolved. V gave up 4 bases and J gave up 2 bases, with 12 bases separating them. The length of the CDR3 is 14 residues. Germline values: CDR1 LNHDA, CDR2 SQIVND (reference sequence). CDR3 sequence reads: CASSTLDAAYEQYF. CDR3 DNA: TGTGCCAGTAGTACATTGGACGCAGCCTACGAGCAGTACTTC.

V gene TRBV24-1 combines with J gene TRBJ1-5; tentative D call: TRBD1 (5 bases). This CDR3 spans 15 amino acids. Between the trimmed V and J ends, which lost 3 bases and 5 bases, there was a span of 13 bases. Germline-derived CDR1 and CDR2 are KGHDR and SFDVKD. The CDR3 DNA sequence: TGTGCCACCAGTGATCCGAAGCAGGGTCATCAGCCCCAGCATTTT. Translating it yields CATSDPKQGHQPQHF.

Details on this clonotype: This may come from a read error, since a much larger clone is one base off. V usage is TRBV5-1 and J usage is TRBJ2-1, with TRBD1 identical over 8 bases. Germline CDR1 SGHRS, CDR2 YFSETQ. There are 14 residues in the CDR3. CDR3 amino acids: CVSSSGGAGNEQFF. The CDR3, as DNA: TGCGTCAGCAGTTCAGGGGGCGCTGGGAATGAGCAGTTCTTC.

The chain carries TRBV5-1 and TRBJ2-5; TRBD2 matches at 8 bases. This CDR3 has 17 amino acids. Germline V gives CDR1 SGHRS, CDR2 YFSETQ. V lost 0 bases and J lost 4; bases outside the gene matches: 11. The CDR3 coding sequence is TGCGCCAGCAGCTTGGTTGCGGGAGGTTTGGCAGTAGAGACCCAGTACTTC. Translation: CASSLVAGGLAVETQYF.

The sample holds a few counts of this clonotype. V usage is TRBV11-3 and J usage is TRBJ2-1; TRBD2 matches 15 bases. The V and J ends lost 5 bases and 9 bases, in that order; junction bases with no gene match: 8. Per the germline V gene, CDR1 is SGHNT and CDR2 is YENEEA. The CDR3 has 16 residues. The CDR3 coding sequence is TGTGCCAGCAGCCCCCGGACTAGCGGGAGGGCCACTGAGCAGTTCTTC. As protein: CASSPRTSGRATEQFF.